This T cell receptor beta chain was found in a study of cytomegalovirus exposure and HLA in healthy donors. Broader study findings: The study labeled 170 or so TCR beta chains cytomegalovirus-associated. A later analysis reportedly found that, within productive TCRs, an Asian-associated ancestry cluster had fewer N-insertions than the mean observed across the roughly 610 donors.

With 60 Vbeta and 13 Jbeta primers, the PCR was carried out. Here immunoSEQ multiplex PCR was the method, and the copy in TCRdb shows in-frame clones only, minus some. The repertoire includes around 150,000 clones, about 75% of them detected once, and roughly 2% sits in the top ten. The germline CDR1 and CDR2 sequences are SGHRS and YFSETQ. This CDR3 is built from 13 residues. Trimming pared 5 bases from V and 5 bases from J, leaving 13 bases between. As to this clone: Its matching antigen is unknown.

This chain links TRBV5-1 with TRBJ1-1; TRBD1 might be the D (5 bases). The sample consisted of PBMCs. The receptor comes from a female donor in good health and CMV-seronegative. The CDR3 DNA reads TGCGCCAGCAGAATCGCTGGGGGGACTGAAGCTTTCTTT. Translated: CASRIAGGTEAFF.